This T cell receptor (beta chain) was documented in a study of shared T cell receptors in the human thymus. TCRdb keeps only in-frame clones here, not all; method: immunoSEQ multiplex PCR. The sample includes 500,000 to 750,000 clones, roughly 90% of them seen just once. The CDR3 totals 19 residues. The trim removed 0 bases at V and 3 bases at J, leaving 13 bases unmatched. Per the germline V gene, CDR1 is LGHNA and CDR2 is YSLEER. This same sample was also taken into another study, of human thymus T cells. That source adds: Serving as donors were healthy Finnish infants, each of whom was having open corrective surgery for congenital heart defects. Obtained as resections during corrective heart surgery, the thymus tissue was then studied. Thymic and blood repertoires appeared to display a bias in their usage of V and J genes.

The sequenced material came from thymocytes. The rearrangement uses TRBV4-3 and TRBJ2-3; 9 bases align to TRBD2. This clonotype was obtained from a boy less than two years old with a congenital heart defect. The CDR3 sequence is CASSQEEASGTRGTDTQYF. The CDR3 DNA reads TGCGCCAGCAGCCAAGAAGAGGCTAGCGGGACTCGCGGTACAGATACGCAGTATTTT.